These T cell receptor beta chains were read from a single sample in a study of breast tumors, draining lymph nodes, adjacent tissues. TCRdb redid the calling of the multiplex PCR reads with MiXCR, one entry per CDR3 protein. The data contain more than 50,000 distinct CDR3 sequences, less than 45% of them singletons. The sample was breast tumor tissue. The origin of the receptors is a female donor with breast cancer. Some clones in this sample may be carry-over from other donors' samples. Both conserved end residues are part of each CDR3. The D gene is left open where the match is weak. Clone size is shown for a subset of rows, as once, few, many or a class of expanded clone.

clone size	V gene	D gene	J gene	CDR3 DNA	CDR3 protein
many	TRBV20-1	NA	TRBJ2-3	TGCAGTGCTAGAGTTGCAGGGTCCACAGATACGCAGTATTTT	CSARVAGSTDTQYF
NA	TRBV19	NA	TRBJ1-5	TGTCCCAGTATTCCGGGGGTTAGACAGCCCCAGCATTTT	CPSIPGVRQPQHF
NA	TRBV20-1	TRBD1	TRBJ1-2	TGCAGTGCGTATCCCCCAACCGTACAGGGGTGGGGCTACACCTTC	CSAYPPTVQGWGYTF
NA	TRBV7-2	TRBD2	TRBJ2-7	TGTGCCAGCAGCGCACTAGCGGGGGAACCCTACGAGCAGTACTTC	CASSALAGEPYEQYF
many	TRBV19	TRBD1	TRBJ2-5	TGTGCCAGTAGCAACGACAGGGCGGAGACCCAGTACTTC	CASSNDRAETQYF
NA	TRBV15	NA	TRBJ1-5	NA	CATSTDRDNVLTFGAGNQPQHF
many	TRBV5-1	NA	TRBJ2-2	TGCGCCAGCAGCTTGCGAAACAGCGGGGAGCTGTTTTTT	CASSLRNSGELFF
few	TRBV20-1	TRBD1	TRBJ1-1	TGCAGTGCCGGAGATATCCAGACAGGGGGCCTCGGAGCTTTCTTT	CSAGDIQTGGLGAFF
many	TRBV13	NA	TRBJ1-1	TGTGCCAGCAGAATAAGGGGGGGATTGAACACTGAAGCTTTCTTT	CASRIRGGLNTEAFF
many	TRBV7-9	NA	TRBJ1-2	TGTGCCAGCAGCTTAGCAGGGGCAGGGTATGGCTACACCTTC	CASSLAGAGYGYTF
NA	TRBV7-9	NA	TRBJ2-3	TGTGCCAGCAGCTATCGAGACAGTTCCCTTGATAGTACGCAGTATTTT	CASSYRDSSLDSTQYF
NA	TRBV7-8	TRBD1	TRBJ1-4	TGTGCCAGCGAATCGGGACAGGGCTCCTACAATGAAAAACTGTTTTTT	CASESGQGSYNEKLFF
NA	TRBV29-1	NA	TRBJ2-7	TGCAGCGTTGAAGCCGGGGAGGAGGTTTACGAGCAGTACTTC	CSVEAGEEVYEQYF
NA	TRBV7-9	NA	TRBJ2-3	TGTGCCAGCAGCGCAGACTACCGCTATGAGCAGTATTTT	CASSADYRYEQYF
many	TRBV6-5	TRBD1	TRBJ1-2	TGTGCCAGCAGTTACAACCCCCCGGACAGGGTCTATGGCTACACCTTC	CASSYNPPDRVYGYTF
many	TRBV18	TRBD2	TRBJ2-1	TGTGCCAGCTCATCATCTAGCGGGAGCTACAATGAGCAGTTCTTC	CASSSSSGSYNEQFF
NA	TRBV7-9	NA	TRBJ2-3	TGTGCCAGCAGCTTACGGGCGGGGATCACAGATACGCAGTATTTT	CASSLRAGITDTQYF
medium-sized	TRBV5-8	TRBD1	TRBJ2-2	TGTGCCAGCAGCGGAATCCGGGACAGGAACACCGGGGAGCTGTTTTTT	CASSGIRDRNTGELFF
many	TRBV19	TRBD2	TRBJ2-1	TGTGCCAGTAGTATAAAGCGGGAGGGCGGGTATGAGCAGTTCTTC	CASSIKREGGYEQFF
many	TRBV15	TRBD1	TRBJ2-1	TGTGCCACCAGCAGCCGGGACAGGGTTTACAATGAGCAGTTCTTC	CATSSRDRVYNEQFF
many	TRBV4-1	TRBD1	TRBJ2-7	TGCGCCAGCAGCCAAGGGTCCCCACAGGGGTGGGGGATCTACGAGCAGTACTTC	CASSQGSPQGWGIYEQYF
NA	TRBV7-9	TRBD2	TRBJ2-7	TGTGCCAGCAGCTTAGCTGTTGGGGGGGGAGAAAACTACGAGCAGTACTTC	CASSLAVGGGENYEQYF
NA	TRBV10-3	NA	TRBJ2-3	TGTGCCATCTCTCCTAGCGTAACTGGCACAGATACGCAGTATTTT	CAISPSVTGTDTQYF
many	TRBV7-8	NA	TRBJ2-1	TGTGCCAGCAGCTTCTTGCAGGGTCCCCTCAATGAGCAGTTCTTC	CASSFLQGPLNEQFF
many	TRBV6-6	NA	TRBJ1-2	TGTGCCAGCAGTCACTCGAGAGGGCCCTATGGCTACACCTTC	CASSHSRGPYGYTF
NA	TRBV19	NA	TRBJ1-5	TGTGCCAGTAGTTCGGGGGCAGCGGGCAATCAGCCCCAGCATTTT	CASSSGAAGNQPQHF
many	TRBV7-3	TRBD2	TRBJ2-1	TGTGCCAGCAGCTTAGCGGGAGGGACCAATGAGCAGTTCTTC	CASSLAGGTNEQFF
NA	TRBV18	NA	TRBJ2-1	TGTGCCAGCTGCAATGAGACTAGCCAAGGGGGTGAGCAGTTCTTC	CASCNETSQGGEQFF
once	TRBV20-1	TRBD2	TRBJ2-3	TGCAGTGCTCGTAGCGGGGGAAGGACCGGGCCTACGCAGTATTTT	CSARSGGRTGPTQYF
many	TRBV2	NA	TRBJ2-5	TGTGCCAGCAGTGAGGGGCGGCAAGAGACCCAGTACTTC	CASSEGRQETQYF
NA	TRBV7-9	TRBD1	TRBJ2-2	TGTGCCAGCAGCTGGACAGGGACCTATGGCTACACCGGGGAGCTGTTTTTT	CASSWTGTYGYTGELFF
NA	TRBV20-1	TRBD1	TRBJ2-2	TGCAGTGCTAGAGAGGGACAGGGGAGAATCGTCGGGGGGCTGTTTTTT	CSAREGQGRIVGGLFF
many	TRBV3-1	NA	TRBJ1-5	TGTGCCAGCAGCCAAGAGTCAGGGTGGGTGCATTTT	CASSQESGWVHF
many	TRBV6-1	TRBD1	TRBJ1-4	TGTGCCAGCACTTTGACAGGGTGGGGGTCCACTAATGAAAAACTGTTTTTT	CASTLTGWGSTNEKLFF
many	TRBV6-5	NA	TRBJ2-7	TGTGCCAGCAGTCACTCGATAGAGCCCGGGTCCGAGCAGTACTTC	CASSHSIEPGSEQYF
many	TRBV11-1	NA	TRBJ1-2	TGTGCCAGCACCGGGACGTGGGGAGGCTACACCTTC	CASTGTWGGYTF
many	TRBV15	TRBD2	TRBJ2-1	TGTGCCACCAGCGAGGACCTGGGACTAGCGAACAATGAGCAGTTCTTC	CATSEDLGLANNEQFF
NA	TRBV7-6	NA	TRBJ2-3	TGTGCCAGCAGCTCCTCGGCGGGGAGGCACACAGATACGCAGTATTTT	CASSSSAGRHTDTQYF
many	TRBV5-1	NA	TRBJ1-2	TGCGCCAGCAGCTTGAGCGATTTGCCCCCCATCTATGGCTACACCTTC	CASSLSDLPPIYGYTF
NA	TRBV2	TRBD1	TRBJ2-7	TGTGCCAGCAGCCCGGGGACAGCCCCCTACGAGCAGTACTTC	CASSPGTAPYEQYF
many	TRBV19	TRBD1	TRBJ1-2	TGTGCCAGTACAAACAGGGGCAGTCGGGGCTACACCTTC	CASTNRGSRGYTF
NA	TRBV19	NA	TRBJ2-6	TGTGCCAGTAGTATAAGGGCGGTTGGGGCCAACGTCCTGACTTTC	CASSIRAVGANVLTF
NA	TRBV3-2	NA	TRBJ2-3	TGTGCCAGCAGCCGGACAGATACGCGGTATTTT	CASSRTDTRYF
NA	TRBV25-1	TRBD1	TRBJ1-4	TGTGCCAGCAGTGGGGTGACAGGGACTGAAAAACTGTTTTTT	CASSGVTGTEKLFF
many	TRBV28	NA	TRBJ1-5	TGTGCCAGCAGTCTCCTGGGATACCATCCTTATCAGCCCCAGCATTTT	CASSLLGYHPYQPQHF